Sequencing of this T cell receptor beta chain was carried out in a study of human T cells and chemical hapten exposure. Study in general: Doses of diphenylcyclopropenone went to the patients' scalps weekly throughout the approximately 22-week study.

Study-level points and caveats: With DPC sensitization, TCRs exceeding 1 in 1000 frequency showed no change.

The sample holds a few counts of this clonotype. The antigen remains unidentified. TCRdb used MiXCR to reprocess the RACE reads, holding one entry per CDR3 protein. Seen here are approximately 100,000 distinct CDR3 sequences, about a tenth observed once, and the top ten hold 2.5% to 3.5%. Time point meaning: patch test 2, 6 weeks after DPC sensitization. Treatment here: therapeutic diphenylcyclopropenone sensitization with weekly scalp DPC. Phlebotomy was performed prior to application of every patch test. Unfractionated whole blood yielded the extracted total RNA. After removal of 3 bases from V and 2 bases from J, the junction contained 15 bases not matched to a gene. The CDR3 runs to 19 residues. Per germline, CDR1 MNHEY and CDR2 SVGEGT.

The sequence was collected from a woman aged 35 to 49 with alopecia areata. Some clones in this sample may be carry-over from other donors' samples. This sequence joins TRBV6-2 or TRBV6-3 and TRBJ2-1, with TRBD2 matching 8 bases. The material was whole blood, obtained in connection with sensitization to the hapten diphenylcyclopropenone (DPC). CDR3 loop: CASSYLLQFGGATYNEQFF. CDR3 DNA sequence: TGTGCCAGCAGTTATTTACTTCAATTCGGGGGGGCGACCTACAATGAGCAGTTCTTC.